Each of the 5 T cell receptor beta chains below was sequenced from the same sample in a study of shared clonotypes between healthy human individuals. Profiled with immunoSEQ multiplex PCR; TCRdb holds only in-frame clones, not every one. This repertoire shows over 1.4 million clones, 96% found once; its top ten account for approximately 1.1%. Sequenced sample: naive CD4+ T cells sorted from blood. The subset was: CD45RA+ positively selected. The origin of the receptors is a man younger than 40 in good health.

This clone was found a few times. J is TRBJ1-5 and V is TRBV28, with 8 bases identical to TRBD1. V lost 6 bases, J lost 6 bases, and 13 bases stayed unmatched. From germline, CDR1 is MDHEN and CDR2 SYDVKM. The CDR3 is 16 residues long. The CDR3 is CASRPTGVLTSQPQHF. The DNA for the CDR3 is TGTGCCAGCAGACCGACAGGGGTGTTGACTAGTCAGCCCCAGCATTTT.

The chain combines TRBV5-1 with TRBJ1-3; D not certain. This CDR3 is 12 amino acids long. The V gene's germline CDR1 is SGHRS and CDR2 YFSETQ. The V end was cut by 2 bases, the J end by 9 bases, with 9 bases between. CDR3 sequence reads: CASSFSGTTIYF. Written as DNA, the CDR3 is TGCGCCAGCAGCTTTTCGGGTACCACCATATATTTT.

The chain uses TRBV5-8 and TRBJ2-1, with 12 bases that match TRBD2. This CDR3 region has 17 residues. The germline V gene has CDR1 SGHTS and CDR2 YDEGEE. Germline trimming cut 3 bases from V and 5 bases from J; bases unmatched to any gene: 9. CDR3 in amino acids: CASSSGLAGFIDNEQFF. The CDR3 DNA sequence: TGTGCCAGCAGCTCAGGACTAGCGGGATTTATAGACAATGAGCAGTTCTTC.

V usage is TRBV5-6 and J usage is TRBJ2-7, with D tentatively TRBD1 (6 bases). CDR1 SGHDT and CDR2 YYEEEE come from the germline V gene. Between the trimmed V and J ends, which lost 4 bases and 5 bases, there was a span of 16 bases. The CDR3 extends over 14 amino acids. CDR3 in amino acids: CASSPHIQGHEQYF. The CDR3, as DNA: TGTGCCAGCAGCCCACATATACAGGGTCACGAGCAGTACTTC. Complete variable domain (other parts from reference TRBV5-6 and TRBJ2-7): DAGVTQSPTHLIKTRGQQVTLRCSPKSGHDTVSWYQQALGQGPQFIFQYYEEEERQRGNFPDRFSGHQFPNYSSELNVNALLLGDSALYLCASSPHIQGHEQYFGPGTRLTVT.

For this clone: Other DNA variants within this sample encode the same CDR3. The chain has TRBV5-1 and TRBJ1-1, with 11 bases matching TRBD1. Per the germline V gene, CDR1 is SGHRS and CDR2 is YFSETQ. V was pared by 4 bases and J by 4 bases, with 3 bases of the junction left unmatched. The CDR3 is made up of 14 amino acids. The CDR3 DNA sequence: TGCGCCAGCAGCGCAGGGACAGGGGGCACTGAAGCTTTCTTT. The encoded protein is CASSAGTGGTEAFF.